Below, one TCR beta chain is given with its context. Its antigen is not yet known. One base away there is no much larger clone; base qualities are not given. The cysteine opens and the phenylalanine closes a CDR3 of 13 amino acids. Only the CDR3 DNA stays, 39 bases, in frame from base 1. Based on the germline V gene, the CDR1 and CDR2 sequences are SGHTA and FQGTGA. Trimming removed 6 bases from V and 6 bases from J; the gene matches leave 2 bases unexplained. The data are from a study of blood T cell repertoires in COVID-19 (dated by TCRdb to the early 2020s). Context from the whole study: Samples from collaborators originated in the United States, Italy and Spain and spanned both the acute and convalescent phases of COVID-19. A freely available public database, intended as a resource for researchers studying the immune response to SARS-CoV-2, is where the repertoires were released. Samples came from the ongoing ImmuneRACE study (first 160 participants) plus 1,254 subjects from 6 global collaborators. The dataset comprised deeply sampled blood TCRbeta repertoires from subjects exposed to, actively infected with, or recovered from COVID-19. HLA class I and class II types, where available, came from metadata supplied by the sample provider rather than from assay-based typing. The material from the prospective study consisted of cDNA or gDNA derived from T cells, B-cell-depleted T cells, or PBMCs. Nearly every sample came with metadata listing a de-identified subject ID, COVID-19 status, age in years and sex. Overall study outcomes, separate from this receptor: Clinical and demographic metadata were provided uncurated, with the amount varying by source and participant.

The collaborating institutions used their own protocols to collect whole blood in K2EDTA tubes. For TCRbeta analysis, collaborators shipped samples as frozen whole blood, isolated PBMCs, or DNA extracted from either of those sample types. TCRbeta CDR3 regions were amplified from genomic DNA using the immunoSEQ Assay, a bias-controlled multiplex PCR. On the study's bioinformatics: The number of nucleated cells in each sample was estimated by amplification of reference gene primers within the assay. To quantify the absolute abundance of each unique TCRbeta CDR3 rearrangement, sequence reads were collapsed and filtered. For each sample, productive Simpson clonality was calculated by taking the square root of Simpson's diversity index across productive rearrangements. Not all clones reach the TCRdb copy of this immuneACCESS table, which keeps in-frame sequences only. Checked studies attribute under half of the gap to unresolved V genes and leave the rest unexplained. V, J and clone size were drawn from that table, and D and trimming were deduced from the DNA. The sample has around 450,000 clones on record, approximately 90% of them singletons. Jointly, the top ten make up around 4.4% of the sample.

The sequence was collected from a woman in her twenties or thirties with acute or convalescent COVID-19. The chain is made from TRBV7-3 and TRBJ2-3; TRBD2 lines up with 11 middle nucleotides. Sequenced sample: peripheral blood. The CDR3 amino acid sequence is: CASSSGGADTQYF. The nucleotides read TGTGCCAGCAGTAGCGGGGGGGCCGATACGCAGTATTTT.